This TCR beta chain was retrieved from a study of T cell changes during pregnancy in multiple sclerosis. This CDR3 spans 13 amino acids. CDR1 SGHTA and CDR2 FQGNSA come from the germline V gene. The V gene lost 5 bases and the J gene lost 1 base, with 8 bases spanning the gap. TCRdb's copy holds only in-frame clones and misses some; the assay was immunoSEQ multiplex PCR. The table has fewer than 35,000 clones, roughly 91% seen once; the top ten hold 0.4% to 0.55%. This sequence was found in a female donor with multiple sclerosis, enrolled in a pregnancy study. Source: CD4+ T cells from peripheral blood mononuclear cells, taken after pregnancy. J is TRBJ1-1 and V is TRBV7-2, with D possibly being TRBD1 (5 bases). The DNA for the CDR3 is TGTGCCAGCAGCACCACAGGGAACACTGAAGCTTTCTTT. It encodes CASSTTGNTEAFF.